This T cell receptor (beta chain) was documented in a study of beta chain features in type 1 diabetes. Sampling consisted of one heparinised blood draw per donor, averaging approximately 120 mL. CDR1 is KGHSH, CDR2 LQKENI, per germline. The CDR3 runs to 15 residues. V lost 2 bases to trimming and J lost 3 bases, with 11 bases between them. Turning to this clone: The antigen remains undetermined.

General observations from the study: Type 1 diabetes patients showed a moderate but significant shortening of TCRB CDR3s in all four CD4+ subsets.

Sequencing targeted expressed TCRB transcripts, as all isolated RNA had been reverse transcribed. Method: immunoSEQ multiplex PCR; TCRdb's copy keeps in-frame clones and lacks some. The table shows over 300,000 clones, with 9.3% occurring only once. The V and J genes are TRBV18 and TRBJ2-4; D is possibly TRBD1 (6 bases). Input material: central memory CD4+ T cells from blood. The TCR comes from a man under 40 with type 1 diabetes. The CDR3 nucleotides read TGTGCCAGCTCACCATACAGGGAAAGCAAAAACATTCAGTACTTC. Translating gives CASSPYRESKNIQYF.